Shown below are 31 T cell receptor beta chains from a single sample sequenced in a study of T-cell memory formation after mild COVID-19. In TCRdb, the 5' RACE reads were re-called with MiXCR into one record per CDR3 protein. The sample contains 170,000 or so distinct CDR3 sequences, 31% of which appear only once. Sequenced: PBMCs or a T cell subset sorted from them (not recorded which). Source of these receptors: an adult woman who had mild COVID-19 (a few samples of this study predate the infection). Cell type and time point are not known.

The chain combines TRBV5-5 with TRBJ1-1; D is unclear. Trimming shortened V by 4 bases and J by 0 bases, and 13 bases separated the two germline ends. CDR1 is SGHKS, CDR2 YYEKEE, per germline (reference sequence). The CDR3 is made up of 15 amino acids. CDR3: CASSVEIGMNTEAFF. The CDR3 nucleotides are TGTGCCAGCAGCGTAGAGATAGGAATGAACACTGAAGCTTTCTTT.

The rearrangement uses TRBV12-3 or TRBV12-4 and TRBJ2-1; D is possibly TRBD1 (5 bases). This CDR3 contains 13 residues. With 4 bases removed from V and 10 bases from J, the gap between germline ends came to 14 bases. The DNA for the CDR3 is TGTGCCAGCAGTTCAAGACAGCAGGGCGAGCAGTTCTTC. Amino acid sequence: CASSSRQQGEQFF.

This clonotype showed up just a few times. The chain uses TRBV29-1 and TRBJ2-1; a weak D match, TRBD2 (6 bases). This CDR3 contains 15 residues. Trimming cost V 6 bases and J 4 bases, with 19 bases left between them. Germline V lookup: CDR1 SQVTM, CDR2 ANQGSEA. CDR3 protein: CSVPSSGAAYNEQFF. The CDR3 DNA is TGCAGCGTCCCAAGTAGCGGAGCCGCTTACAATGAGCAGTTCTTC.

V and J are TRBV7-2 and TRBJ2-1; the D call may be TRBD1 or TRBD2 (5 bases each). With 5 bases removed from V and 12 bases from J, the gap between germline ends came to 23 bases. The CDR3 loop spans 15 amino acids. Germline V CDR1 and CDR2: SGHTA, FQGNSA. The CDR3 loop is CASSPPFGALPSQFF. The DNA for the CDR3 is TGTGCCAGCAGCCCACCTTTCGGGGCCCTACCGTCGCAGTTCTTC.

The rearrangement joins TRBV5-5 to TRBJ1-1, with no clear D. CDR3 length: 13 amino acids. V lost 1 base and J 3 bases, leaving 7 bases between the germline ends. Germline CDR1 is SGHKS and CDR2 is YYEKEE (reference sequence). Here the CDR3 DNA reads TGTGCCAGCAGCTTGATAGGGCACACTGAAGCTTTCTTT. It specifies CASSLIGHTEAFF.

In its sample, this clonotype was seen a few times. V usage is TRBV7-3 and J usage is TRBJ1-1, with D maybe TRBD1 (6 bases). Trimming took off 5 bases at V and 1 base at J, with 14 bases between the two ends. The CDR3 sequence is 15 residues long. Germline-derived CDR1 and CDR2 are SGHTA and FQGTGA. The CDR3 region has the DNA TGTGCCAGCAGCCTAAGTGGACAGCCGAACACTGAAGCTTTCTTT. This sequence encodes CASSLSGQPNTEAFF.

The gene calls are TRBV12-3 or TRBV12-4 and TRBJ1-3; no clear D gene. Deletions cut 3 bases from V and 0 bases from J, with 6 bases between. CDR3 length: 14 amino acids. The CDR3 protein is CASSLGYSGNTIYF. CDR3 nucleotides: TGTGCCAGCAGTTTGGGATACTCTGGAAACACCATATATTTT.

The rearrangement links TRBV12-3 or TRBV12-4 to TRBJ1-1, with D maybe TRBD1 (6 bases). The length of the CDR3 is 15 residues. V was trimmed by 10 bases and J by 7 bases, leaving 25 bases between them. CDR3 nucleotide sequence: TGTGCCACCCTAAGGGGGGGTAGAGGTGATTTTGAAGCTTTCTTT. Translating gives CATLRGGRGDFEAFF.

The rearrangement joins TRBV7-2 to TRBJ2-7; TRBD2 matches 14 bases. This CDR3 has 15 amino acids. Germline-derived CDR1 and CDR2 are SGHTA and FQGNSA. V shed 6 bases, J shed 2 bases, and the junction held 3 bases outside the gene matches. The CDR3 protein is CASSRGLAGAYEQYF. In nucleotides, the CDR3 is TGTGCCAGCAGTCGGGGACTAGCGGGAGCCTACGAGCAGTACTTC.

V gene TRBV10-3 combines with J gene TRBJ1-2; D is undetermined. The CDR3 spans 15 residues. Germline lookup yields CDR1 ENHRY and CDR2 SYGVKD. The V gene lost 6 bases and the J gene lost 8 bases, with 22 bases spanning the gap. The CDR3 protein is CAISNREVNTRGYTF. The DNA of the CDR3 is TGTGCCATCAGCAACCGAGAAGTCAACACGAGAGGCTACACCTTC.

The chain recombines TRBV7-2 with TRBJ2-2; no firm D call. Trimming pared 1 base from V and 4 bases from J, leaving 4 bases between. The CDR3 is 13 residues long. Germline lookup yields CDR1 SGHTA and CDR2 FQGNSA. The CDR3 loop is CASSLVATGELFF. Written as DNA, the CDR3 is TGTGCCAGCAGCTTAGTGGCCACCGGGGAGCTGTTTTTT. Looking up the rest from reference TRBV7-2 and TRBJ2-2 gives the full variable domain: GAGVSQSPSNKVTEKGKDVELRCDPISGHTALYWYRQSLGQGLEFLIYFQGNSAPDKSGLPSDRFSAERTGGSVSTLTIQRTQQEDSAVYLCASSLVATGELFFGEGSRLTVL.

In nucleotides, the CDR3 is TGCAGCGTTGTAGGGCCGAACACCGGGGAGCTGTTTTTT. Translation gives CSVVGPNTGELFF. This chain joins TRBV29-1 and TRBJ2-2; no firm D call. The germline V and J ends were trimmed by 4 bases and 0 bases, with 6 bases remaining between them. Germline assignment: CDR1 SQVTM and CDR2 ANQGSEA. This CDR3 has 13 amino acids.

The table lists this clonotype with many counts. The chain uses TRBV6-5 and TRBJ2-1, with 9 bases identical to TRBD1. The germline gives CDR1 MNHEY, CDR2 SVGAGI. The V and J ends lost 2 bases and 6 bases, in that order; junction bases with no gene match: 8. This CDR3 region has 16 residues. The CDR3 region is CASSYGGWDRANEQFF. In DNA, the CDR3 is TGTGCCAGCAGTTACGGTGGGTGGGACAGGGCCAATGAGCAGTTCTTC.

Note on this clonotype: The junction shows a germline mismatch at one end, possibly a read error. The chain carries TRBV7-9 and TRBJ1-5; 7 nucleotides agree with TRBD1. The germline gives CDR1 SEHNR, CDR2 FQNEAQ (reference sequence). This CDR3 is built from 14 residues. In DNA form, the CDR3 reads TGTGCCAGCAGCTTAGCAGGGGGCAATGAGCCCCAGCATTTT. This encodes CASSLAGGNEPQHF. Using reference TRBV7-9 and TRBJ1-5 for the parts outside the CDR3, the full variable domain is DTGVSQNPRHKITKRGQNVTFRCDPISEHNRLYWYRQTLGQGPEFLTYFQNEAQLEKSRLLSDRFSAERPKGSFSTLEIQRTEQGDSAMYLCASSLAGGNEPQHFGDGTRLSIL.

The chain carries TRBV29-1 and TRBJ2-7, with 9 bases identical to TRBD1. The junction had 8 bases not matched to a gene; V was cut back by 5 bases and J by 0 bases. Per the germline V gene, CDR1 is SQVTM and CDR2 is ANQGSEA. This CDR3 spans 15 amino acids. CDR3: CSVKLGQGTSYEQYF. DNA for the CDR3: TGCAGCGTTAAGCTGGGACAGGGTACCTCCTACGAGCAGTACTTC.

This chain links TRBV15 with TRBJ2-5; no clear D. The ends were cut back, 3 bases at V and 5 bases at J, with 19 bases in the middle. Germline loops: CDR1 LNHNV, CDR2 YYDKDF (reference sequence). This CDR3 has 16 residues. In DNA, the CDR3 is TGTGCCACCAGCAGGGGTGACGGCTTGGGCCGGGAGACCCAGTACTTC. Encoded protein: CATSRGDGLGRETQYF.

This clonotype has just a few counts. The rearrangement uses TRBV10-3 and TRBJ1-1; weak D call: TRBD1 (5 bases). The CDR3 sequence is 14 residues long. V gave up 2 bases and J gave up 10 bases, with 17 bases separating them. Germline CDR1 is ENHRY and CDR2 is SYGVKD. CDR3: CAISEHSGTRGAFF. CDR3 DNA sequence: TGTGCCATCAGTGAGCACTCCGGGACGAGGGGAGCTTTCTTT.

In its sample, this clonotype was seen a few times. V is TRBV7-8 and J is TRBJ2-1, with D unclear. The germline V gene has CDR1 SGHVS and CDR2 FQNEAQ. The CDR3 extends over 12 amino acids. The germline V and J ends were trimmed by 10 bases and 5 bases, with 12 bases remaining between them. Here the CDR3 DNA reads TGTGCCACCCTGGATGGAAACAATGAGCAGTTCTTC. It codes for CATLDGNNEQFF. The variable domain in full, with the rest retrieved from reference TRBV7-8 and TRBJ2-1, is GAGVSQSPRYKVAKRGQDVALRCDPISGHVSLFWYQQALGQGPEFLTYFQNEAQLDKSGLPSDRFFAERPEGSVSTLKIQRTQQEDSAVYLCATLDGNNEQFFGPGTRLTVL.

This clonotype has a handful of counts. The chain has TRBV29-1 and TRBJ2-7, with 8 bases aligning to TRBD2. CDR1 is SQVTM and CDR2 is ANQGSEA in the germline V gene. The CDR3 has 11 residues. V shed 6 bases and J 2 bases; nucleotides not matched to a gene: 0. The CDR3 DNA follows: TGCAGCGTCGGGGGGGCCTACGAGCAGTACTTC. It encodes CSVGGAYEQYF.

The chain carries TRBV24-1 and TRBJ2-3; D is tentatively TRBD1 or TRBD2 (5 bases each). With 1 base removed from V and 0 bases from J, the gap between germline ends came to 10 bases. The CDR3 length is 16 residues. Germline V gene sequence: CDR1 KGHDR, CDR2 SFDVKD. CDR3 nucleotides: TGTGCCACCAGTGATTTTGTGGGGGATAGCACAGATACGCAGTATTTT. Encoded protein: CATSDFVGDSTDTQYF.

In this sample, this clonotype turned up once. Sequence at one end of the junction differs from germline and may be a read error. The chain links TRBV5-1 to TRBJ2-1; no clear D gene. This CDR3 comprises 14 residues. CDR1 is SGHRS, CDR2 YFSETQ, per germline. CDR3 in amino acids: CASSPGLQPPMFSF. DNA for the CDR3: TGCGCCAGCAGCCCAGGCCTGCAACCCCCCATGTTCAGCTTC. Drawing the rest from reference TRBV5-1 and TRBJ2-1, the complete variable domain is KAGVTQTPRYLIKTRGQQVTLSCSPISGHRSVSWYQQTPGQGLQFLFEYFSETQRNKGNFPGRFSGRQFSNSRSEMNVSTLELGDSALYLCASSPGLQPPMFSFGPGTRLTVL.

The rearrangement links TRBV5-4 to TRBJ2-1; 8 positions match TRBD2. From germline, CDR1 is SGHNT and CDR2 YYREEE (reference sequence). Trimming at V came to 4 bases and at J to 4 bases, leaving 7 bases not matched to a gene. The CDR3 consists of 15 residues. Here the CDR3 reads CASSVSSGRYNEQFF. The CDR3 region has the DNA TGTGCCAGCAGCGTTTCTAGCGGGCGGTACAATGAGCAGTTCTTC.

This clonotype was observed a few times. At one boundary the junction diverges from the germline segment, which might be a read error. The rearrangement uses TRBV7-9 and TRBJ2-7; 10 bases line up with TRBD2. Germline values: CDR1 SEHNR, CDR2 FQNEAQ (reference sequence). CDR3 length: 13 amino acids. The CDR3 protein is CASSLASLAGATF. In nucleotides, the CDR3 is TGTGCCAGCAGCTTAGCGAGCCTAGCGGGGGCCACTTTC.

This clonotype has a count of ten or more. This sequence joins TRBV20-1 and TRBJ2-7; weak D call: TRBD2 (7 bases). The germline V and J ends were trimmed by 3 bases and 0 bases, with 18 bases remaining between them. The CDR3 consists of 16 residues. Per the germline V gene, CDR1 is DFQATT and CDR2 is SNEGSKA (reference sequence). The CDR3 DNA follows: TGCAGTGCTAGGCCCCCAGGGGCGGGGGACTCCTACGAGCAGTACTTC. Protein product: CSARPPGAGDSYEQYF.

The chain is built from TRBV11-2 and TRBJ1-1; 10 nucleotides line up with TRBD1. The CDR3 consists of 15 residues. The ends lost 5 bases at V and 1 base at J; junction bases unmatched: 4. Germline CDR1 SGHAT, CDR2 FQNNGV. The CDR3 here is CASSRDRGGNTEAFF. The CDR3 DNA sequence: TGTGCCAGCAGCCGGGACAGGGGAGGGAACACTGAAGCTTTCTTT.

V usage is TRBV2 and J usage is TRBJ1-4, with D unresolved. V was cut by 6 bases and J by 0 bases, with 8 bases left in between. Germline V gives CDR1 SNHLY, CDR2 FYNNEI. This CDR3 comprises 14 residues. CDR3 sequence (DNA): TGTGCCAGCAGCAGACGGGCAACTAATGAAAAACTGTTTTTT. It encodes CASSRRATNEKLFF.

This clonotype has a count of ten or more. This rearrangement joins TRBV7-9 to TRBJ2-7; possibly TRBD2 for D (5 bases). V was shortened by 3 bases and J by 2 bases, with 5 bases between the two germline ends. Germline-derived CDR1 and CDR2 are SEHNR and FQNEAQ (reference sequence). The CDR3 has 12 residues. This CDR3 is CASSLEAYEQYF. CDR3 sequence (DNA): TGTGCCAGCAGCTTGGAGGCCTACGAGCAGTACTTC.

The chain employs TRBV5-6 and TRBJ2-6; D ambiguous. V gave up 2 bases and J gave up 2 bases, with 8 bases separating them. The germline CDR1 and CDR2 sequences are SGHDT and YYEEEE. This CDR3 comprises 15 residues. In nucleotides, the CDR3 is TGTGCCAGCAGCTTAGGGCTGCCTGGGGCCAACGTCCTGACTTTC. Its protein is CASSLGLPGANVLTF.

This clonotype was seen a few times. This chain joins TRBV4-1 and TRBJ2-3; D may be TRBD2 (6 bases). Trimming shortened V by 3 bases and J by 4 bases, and 8 bases separated the two germline ends. CDR1 is MGHRA and CDR2 is YSYEKL in the germline V gene. The CDR3 covers 13 residues. The CDR3 region has the DNA TGCGCCAGCAGCCATTTAGCGGCAGATACGCAGTATTTT. Its translation is CASSHLAADTQYF.

CDR3 in amino acids: CASSLPSKETQYF. The CDR3 bases are TGTGCCAGCAGCCTCCCCTCAAAAGAGACCCAGTACTTC. J is TRBJ2-5 and V is TRBV7-9; D is uncertain. The CDR3 runs to 13 residues. Between the trimmed V and J ends, which lost 5 bases and 3 bases, there was a span of 10 bases. The germline V gene encodes CDR1 SEHNR and CDR2 FQNEAQ (reference sequence).

CDR3 DNA sequence: TGTGCCACCAGTGACGCGGACAGGGCCTACACCGGGGAGCTGTTTTTT. Translating gives CATSDADRAYTGELFF. The chain joins TRBV24-1 to TRBJ2-2; 8 bases match TRBD1. Germline trimming cut 4 bases from V and 3 bases from J; bases unmatched to any gene: 6. The CDR3 sequence is 16 residues long. CDR1 is KGHDR, CDR2 SFDVKD, per germline.